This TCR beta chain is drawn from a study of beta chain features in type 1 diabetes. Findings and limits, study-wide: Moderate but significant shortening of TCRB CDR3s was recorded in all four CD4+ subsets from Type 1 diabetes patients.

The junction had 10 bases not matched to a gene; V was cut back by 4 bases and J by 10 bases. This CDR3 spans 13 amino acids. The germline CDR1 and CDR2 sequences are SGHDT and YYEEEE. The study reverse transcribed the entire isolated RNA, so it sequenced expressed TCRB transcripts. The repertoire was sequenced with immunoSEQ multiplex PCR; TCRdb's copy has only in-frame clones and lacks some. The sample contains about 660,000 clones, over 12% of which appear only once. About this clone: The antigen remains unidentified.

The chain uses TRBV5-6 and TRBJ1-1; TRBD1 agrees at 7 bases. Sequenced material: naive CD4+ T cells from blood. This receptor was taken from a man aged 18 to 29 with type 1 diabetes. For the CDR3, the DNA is TGTGCCAGCAGCCCAAGACAGGGACTCGCAGCTTTCTTT. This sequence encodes CASSPRQGLAAFF.